This T cell receptor (beta chain) was identified in a study of cytomegalovirus exposure and HLA in healthy donors. The V end lost 4 bases, the J end lost 0 bases, and 10 bases lay between the germline ends. The CDR3 consists of 14 residues. CDR1 and CDR2 from the germline V gene are GTSNPN and SVGIG (reference sequence). Here immunoSEQ multiplex PCR was the method, and the copy in TCRdb shows in-frame clones only, minus some. The sample has 70,000 to 80,000 clones; 94% are singletons. Note on this clone: Its antigen is currently unknown.

Findings of the study overall: According to a later analysis, TCR clusters from the first cohort tended to co-occur in the roughly 120 validation repertoires. Accounts indicate the classifier identified cytomegalovirus status with strong specificity and sensitivity.

The TCR sequence derives from a woman younger than 30 in good health and CMV-seropositive. The sequencing sample was made of PBMCs. This sequence joins TRBV30 and TRBJ1-3, with D possibly TRBD1 on 5 matching bases. CDR3 in amino acids: CAWTPRGSGNTIYF. CDR3 DNA: TGTGCCTGGACCCCAAGGGGCTCTGGAAACACCATATATTTT.